One T cell receptor beta chain is described in this entry. The data derive from a study of blood T cell repertoires in COVID-19. Study details: Donors in the United States, Italy and Spain gave samples during acute or convalescent COVID-19. The cDNA or gDNA used as material had been derived from T cells, B-cell-depleted T cells, or PBMCs.

Original processing methods: Reference gene primer amplification gave nucleated cell count estimates. Produced via immunoSEQ multiplex PCR; TCRdb's table is partial and in-frame only. The V and J calls and clone size come from that table; D and trimming were worked out from the DNA. This repertoire shows about 98,000 clones, approximately 82% found once; its top ten account for roughly a tenth. Germline CDR1 SGHVS, CDR2 FQNEAQ. This CDR3 is 12 amino acids long. Trimming removed 1 base at V and 9 bases at J, with 4 bases between. The sequencing sample was made of peripheral blood. This chain connects TRBV7-8 to TRBJ1-6; D ambiguous. The clonotype was recovered from a man aged 65 to 79 with active or convalescent COVID-19. The CDR3 is CASSLGGSPLHF. CDR3 DNA sequence: TGTGCCAGCAGCTTAGGAGGTTCACCCCTCCACTTT.